The 22 T cell receptor beta chains reported below all come from one sample, sequenced in a study of T cell changes during pregnancy in multiple sclerosis (dated by TCRdb to about 2019). The method was the immunoSEQ multiplex PCR assay. This immuneACCESS table, as held by TCRdb, lists in-frame sequences with V and J called but not all clones. Of the missing ones, under half trace to an unresolved V gene in checked studies; the others have no known cause. The table for this sample lists 50,000 or so clones; around 90% of them were counted only once. 0.35% to 0.45% of the sample belongs to the ten largest clones. Specimen: CD4+ T cells from peripheral blood mononuclear cells, collected before pregnancy. These receptors all come from a female donor with multiple sclerosis, enrolled in a pregnancy study.

This clone was detected once. This chain links TRBV6-5 with TRBJ2-2; 9 nucleotides line up with TRBD1. The CDR3 covers 15 residues. The V gene's germline CDR1 is MNHEY and CDR2 SVGAGI. V lost 5 bases, J lost 8 bases, and 9 bases stayed unmatched. Here the CDR3 DNA reads TGTGCCAGCAGTGCTACAGGGGGCAGGGGAGGGGAGCTGTTTTTT. Encoded protein: CASSATGGRGGELFF.

The chain couples TRBV6-6 to TRBJ1-1, with 8 nucleotides matching TRBD1. Losses at the gene ends were 6 bases for V and 6 bases for J; bases not matched to a gene: 6. Germline assignment: CDR1 MNHNY and CDR2 SVGAGI (reference sequence). The CDR3 is 13 amino acids. CDR3 DNA sequence: TGTGCCAGCAGGACAGGGGATAGTGCTGAAGCTTTCTTT. This encodes CASRTGDSAEAFF.

The chain has TRBV29-1 and TRBJ2-2; D is possibly TRBD1 (5 bases). V shed 7 bases and J shed 6 bases, with 9 bases lying between them. Looked up from germline, CDR1 is SQVTM and CDR2 is ANQGSEA. This CDR3 is built from 11 residues. The CDR3 region has the DNA TGCAGCGCCCTAGGGGCCGGGGAGCTGTTTTTT. As protein: CSALGAGELFF.

The chain has TRBV14 and TRBJ1-1; TRBD1 matches 10 bases. The germline V gene encodes CDR1 SGHDN and CDR2 FVKESK. V shed 3 bases and J 6 bases; nucleotides not matched to a gene: 10. The CDR3 is made up of 16 amino acids. The CDR3 loop is CASSQNDRGRKAEAFF. The DNA of the CDR3 is TGTGCCAGCAGCCAGAACGACAGGGGGCGTAAGGCTGAAGCTTTCTTT.

Remarks on this clone: A read error may account for a junction end that differs from germline. The genes are TRBV9 and TRBJ2-1, with 11 nucleotides matching TRBD2. This CDR3 contains 14 residues. CDR1 is SGDLS, CDR2 YYNGEE, per germline. The CDR3 sequence is CASSPSLTSGSPLF. The CDR3 region has the DNA TGTGCCAGCAGCCCTTCCCTTACTAGCGGGAGTCCCCTCTTC. The variable domain in full, with the rest retrieved from reference TRBV9 and TRBJ2-1, is DSGVTQTPKHLITATGQRVTLRCSPRSGDLSVYWYQQSLDQGLQFLIQYYNGEERAKGNILERFSAQQFPDLHSELNLSSLELGDSALYFCASSPSLTSGSPLFGPGTRLTVL.

The chain carries TRBV7-2 and TRBJ2-7; no firm D call. The CDR3 totals 13 residues. V lost 5 bases, J lost 7 bases, and 15 bases lay in between. CDR1 and CDR2 from the germline V gene are SGHTA and FQGNSA. The DNA for the CDR3 is TGTGCCAGCAGCCCACGGATCGTCGGGGAGCAGTACTTC. Protein sequence: CASSPRIVGEQYF.

The CDR3 DNA sequence: TGTGCCAGCAGCCAGGGGAGCGCCCCGTCGGAGCAGTTCTTC. Translating gives CASSQGSAPSEQFF. This chain joins TRBV7-9 and TRBJ2-1, with D possibly being TRBD1 (6 bases). Germline V lookup: CDR1 SEHNR, CDR2 FQNEAQ (reference sequence). The CDR3 runs 14 residues. The V end lost 5 bases, the J end lost 10 bases, and 18 bases lay between the germline ends.

This clone was seen a handful of times. The rearrangement joins TRBV4-2 to TRBJ1-2; tentatively, D is TRBD1 (6 bases). This CDR3 is built from 14 residues. CDR1 and CDR2 from the germline V gene are LGHNA and YNFKEQ. Trimming pared 3 bases from V and 6 bases from J, leaving 14 bases between. The CDR3 spells CASSQDSSLNGYTF. In nucleotides, the CDR3 is TGTGCCAGCAGCCAGGACAGTTCCTTAAATGGCTACACCTTC.

The V gene is TRBV6-5, the J gene TRBJ2-7, with 9 nucleotides matching TRBD1. Germline CDR1 is MNHEY and CDR2 is SVGAGI. The CDR3 runs 15 residues. V dropped 7 bases and J dropped 3; count of bases not matched to a gene: 10. The CDR3 loop is CASTNTGGVVYEQYF. The CDR3 DNA is TGTGCCAGCACCAATACAGGGGGCGTAGTCTACGAGCAGTACTTC.

The chain's CDR3 is CASSYGLITSYNEQFF. The CDR3 DNA reads as TGTGCCAGCAGTTACGGACTGATCACCTCCTACAATGAGCAGTTCTTC. The V call is TRBV11-2, the J call TRBJ2-1; TRBD2 is a possible D gene (5 bases). From germline, CDR1 is SGHAT and CDR2 FQNNGV. The CDR3 has 16 amino acids. Trimming cost V 6 bases and J 0 bases, with 15 bases left between them.

This CDR3 is CASSRDNYEQYF. CDR3 sequence (DNA): TGTGCCAGCAGCCGGGACAACTACGAGCAGTACTTC. The genes are TRBV6-8 and TRBJ2-5; D perhaps matches TRBD1 (6 bases). The J call is uncertain, as TRBJ2-7 better fits the DNA end. This CDR3 is built from 12 residues. From germline, CDR1 is MNHGY and CDR2 SAAAGT.

The V call is TRBV5-1, the J call TRBJ2-5; the D gene is possibly TRBD2 (6 bases). CDR3 length: 13 amino acids. The germline gives CDR1 SGHRS, CDR2 YFSETQ. The V gene lost 4 bases and the J gene lost 10 bases, with 17 bases spanning the gap. CDR3 region: CASSGTISGGQYF. CDR3 nucleotide sequence: TGCGCCAGCAGCGGTACAATCTCCGGGGGCCAGTACTTC.

This chain joins TRBV9 and TRBJ2-2; 7 positions agree with TRBD2. From germline, CDR1 is SGDLS and CDR2 YYNGEE. V lost 0 bases to trimming and J lost 4 bases; unmatched junction nucleotides: 0. The CDR3 is 14 residues long. CDR3 coding DNA: TGTGCCAGCAGCGTAGCGGGGGGCACCGGGGAGCTGTTTTTT. Its translation: CASSVAGGTGELFF.

V usage is TRBV27 and J usage is TRBJ2-7, with TRBD2 matching over 11 bases. The CDR3 consists of 19 residues. V lost 10 bases and J lost 2; bases outside the gene matches: 22. The germline gives CDR1 MNHEY, CDR2 SMNVEV (reference sequence). CDR3 in amino acids: CAIGQGTGLAGGYTYEQYF. The CDR3 coding sequence is TGTGCCATCGGACAGGGTACGGGGCTAGCGGGAGGCTACACCTACGAGCAGTACTTC.

The genes are TRBV27 and TRBJ2-7; possible D gene TRBD1, 6 bases. The length of the CDR3 is 14 residues. Germline V CDR1 and CDR2: MNHEY, SMNVEV (reference sequence). Trimming pared 4 bases from V and 2 bases from J, leaving 12 bases between. The CDR3 DNA reads TGTGCCAGCAGTTCAACAGGGCCCCCCTACGAGCAGTACTTC. Amino acids: CASSSTGPPYEQYF.

The chain couples TRBV10-2 to TRBJ1-5; D uncertain. The CDR3 is 12 amino acids. Trimming took 9 bases from V and 2 from J, leaving 8 bases between them. The germline V gene encodes CDR1 WSHSY and CDR2 SAAADI. CDR3 sequence: CASKAGNQPQHF. CDR3 nucleotide sequence: TGCGCCAGTAAGGCGGGCAATCAGCCCCAGCATTTT.

The chain carries TRBV7-3 and TRBJ2-2, with a tentative D call TRBD1 (5 bases). Germline V gene sequence: CDR1 SGHTA, CDR2 FQGTGA. Trimming left V 5 bases short and J 7 bases short, with 14 bases between. The CDR3 consists of 14 residues. CDR3 nucleotides: TGTGCCAGCAGCCGCGACAGAACCATCGGGGAGCTGTTTTTT. The encoded protein is CASSRDRTIGELFF.

The J gene is TRBJ2-1, the V gene TRBV19, with 10 bases matching TRBD2. This CDR3 region has 15 residues. V gave up 9 bases and J gave up 3 bases; unmatched junction bases: 8. CDR1 is LNHDA and CDR2 is SQIVND in the germline V gene (reference sequence). In DNA form, the CDR3 reads TGTGCCAGCAATAGCGGGAGGCTTCACTACAATGAGCAGTTCTTC. It specifies CASNSGRLHYNEQFF. Full variable domain (rest looked up from reference TRBV19 and TRBJ2-1): DGGITQSPKYLFRKEGQNVTLSCEQNLNHDAMYWYRQDPGQGLRLIYYSQIVNDFQKGDIAEGYSVSREKKESFPLTVTSAQKNPTAFYLCASNSGRLHYNEQFFGPGTRLTVL.

In this sample, this clone turned up once. The CDR3 sequence: CASSEGGTGTEAFF. The CDR3 DNA reads TGTGCCAGCAGCGAGGGGGGGACGGGCACTGAAGCTTTCTTT. J is TRBJ1-1 and V is TRBV9, with D perhaps TRBD1 (6 bases). The CDR3 loop spans 14 amino acids. V gave up 3 bases and J gave up 4 bases, with 13 bases separating them. Germline V gives CDR1 SGDLS, CDR2 YYNGEE.

The chain carries TRBV5-1 and TRBJ2-7; possible D gene TRBD1, 5 bases. This CDR3 comprises 16 residues. Germline V gene data show CDR1 as SGHRS and CDR2 as YFSETQ. Between the trimmed V and J ends, which lost 0 bases and 2 bases, there was a span of 15 bases. CDR3 nucleotides: TGCGCCAGCAGCTTGGCCCGGACGGCCAGGGCCTACGAGCAGTACTTC. This codes for CASSLARTARAYEQYF.

The gene calls are TRBV2 and TRBJ2-7, with D maybe TRBD1 (5 bases). CDR1 and CDR2 (germline): SNHLY, FYNNEI. The germline V and J ends were trimmed by 6 bases and 2 bases, with 11 bases remaining between them. The CDR3 sequence is 13 residues long. This chain's CDR3 is CASSRVFPYEQYF. CDR3 nucleotides: TGTGCCAGCAGCAGGGTGTTCCCCTACGAGCAGTACTTC.

The chain has TRBV19 and TRBJ2-2, with 14 bases fitting TRBD2. J gave up 0 bases and V 5 bases, and 5 bases lay outside the gene matches. The V gene's germline CDR1 is LNHDA and CDR2 SQIVND (reference sequence). The CDR3 covers 18 residues. This chain's CDR3 is CASSFGLAGGPNTGELFF. The CDR3 nucleotides read TGTGCCAGTAGTTTTGGACTAGCGGGAGGTCCGAACACCGGGGAGCTGTTTTTT.